This TCR beta chain originates from a study of blood T cell repertoires in COVID-19. Whole-study context: There were acute and convalescent COVID-19 samples, and they came from the United States, Italy and Spain. PBMCs, B-cell-depleted T cells, or T cells were the source of the cDNA or gDNA that made up the material.

This CDR3 has 13 residues. Germline lookup yields CDR1 WSHSY and CDR2 SAAADI. The V and J ends lost 10 bases and 5 bases, in that order; junction bases with no gene match: 11. In the authors' workflow: Reference gene primer amplification gave estimated nucleated cell counts. Method: immunoSEQ multiplex PCR; TCRdb's copy keeps in-frame clones and lacks some. V and J calls and clone size are given by that table; D and trimming were obtained from the DNA. The sample has more than 200,000 clones; around 85% are singletons. The chain employs TRBV10-2 and TRBJ2-7; 7 bases are shared with TRBD2. The TCR comes from a man at least 80 years old with acute or convalescent COVID-19. Sequenced: peripheral blood. CDR3 region: CATLQRGNNEQYF. The CDR3 nucleotides read TGCGCCACCTTACAGCGGGGTAATAACGAGCAGTACTTC.